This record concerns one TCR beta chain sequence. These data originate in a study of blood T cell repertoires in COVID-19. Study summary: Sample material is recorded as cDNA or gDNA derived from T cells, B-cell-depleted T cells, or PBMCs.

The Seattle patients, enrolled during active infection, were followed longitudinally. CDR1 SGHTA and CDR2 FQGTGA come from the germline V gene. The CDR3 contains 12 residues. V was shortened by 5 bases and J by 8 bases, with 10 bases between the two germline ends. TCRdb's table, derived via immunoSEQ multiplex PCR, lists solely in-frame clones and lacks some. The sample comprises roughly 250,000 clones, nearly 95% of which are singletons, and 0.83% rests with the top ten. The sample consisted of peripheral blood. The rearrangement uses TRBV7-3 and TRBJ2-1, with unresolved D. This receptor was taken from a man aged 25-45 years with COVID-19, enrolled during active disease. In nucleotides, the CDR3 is TGTGCCAGCAGCCCCTCCACTCATGAGCAGTTCTTC. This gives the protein CASSPSTHEQFF.